Following are 26 T cell receptor beta chains from one sample sequenced in a study of blood T cell repertoires in COVID-19. TCRdb's table, derived via immunoSEQ multiplex PCR, lists solely in-frame clones and lacks some. Counted here are 250,000 to 300,000 clones, 80% to 90% occurring once; the ten biggest clones make up 1.5% to 2%. Specimen: PBMCs or T cells enriched from blood (not recorded which). Receptor source: a woman between 50 and 59 years old who had recovered from COVID-19.

V is TRBV27 and J is TRBJ2-7, with 7 bases identical to TRBD1. The CDR3 has 15 amino acids. V dropped 4 bases and J dropped 2; count of bases not matched to a gene: 8. The germline V gene has CDR1 MNHEY and CDR2 SMNVEV (reference sequence). The CDR3 sequence: CASSSRTGFPYEQYF. The CDR3 DNA follows: TGTGCCAGCAGTTCCCGGACAGGTTTCCCCTACGAGCAGTACTTC.

The J gene is TRBJ1-1, the V gene TRBV5-4; 9 nucleotides line up with TRBD1. Germline CDR1 and CDR2: SGHNT and YYREEE (reference sequence). This CDR3 contains 16 residues. The trim removed 0 bases at V and 4 bases at J, leaving 7 bases unmatched. CDR3 sequence (DNA): TGTGCCAGCAGCTTGGTTCCGGGACAGGGTCGCACTGAAGCTTTCTTT. Translated, it gives CASSLVPGQGRTEAFF.

The rearrangement uses TRBV5-1 and TRBJ1-1; no firm D call. V was trimmed by 4 bases and J by 8 bases, leaving 15 bases between them. This CDR3 spans 13 amino acids. CDR1 and CDR2 from the germline V gene are SGHRS and YFSETQ. The CDR3 nucleotides are TGCGCCAGCAGCGAGGGAATACGGGCGGAAGCTTTCTTT. Residues: CASSEGIRAEAFF.

The chain has TRBV5-5 and TRBJ1-5, with D hard to call. The CDR3 loop spans 15 amino acids. V dropped 1 base and J dropped 0 bases, with 8 bases sitting between them. The germline CDR1 and CDR2 sequences are SGHKS and YYEKEE (reference sequence). In DNA, the CDR3 is TGTGCCAGCAGCTTGAGGCAGGATAGCAATCAGCCCCAGCATTTT. Amino acids: CASSLRQDSNQPQHF.

The rearrangement links TRBV12-3 or TRBV12-4 to TRBJ2-7; D remains unclear. The CDR3 extends over 13 amino acids. The V gene lost 6 bases and the J gene lost 0 bases, with 9 bases spanning the gap. CDR3 sequence reads: CASSLRNSYEQYF. As DNA, the CDR3 is TGTGCCAGCAGCCTAAGAAACTCCTACGAGCAGTACTTC.

This chain joins TRBV7-2 and TRBJ2-3; no reliable D call. The germline V gene encodes CDR1 SGHTA and CDR2 FQGNSA. With 3 bases removed from V and 4 bases from J, the gap between germline ends came to 14 bases. The CDR3 sequence is 15 residues long. The CDR3 coding sequence is TGTGCCAGCAGCTTGGAAATCTTGGCGGCAGATACGCAGTATTTT. This gives the protein CASSLEILAADTQYF.

This chain links TRBV5-6 with TRBJ1-1, with a weak D call TRBD1 (5 bases). This CDR3 has 16 amino acids. V lost 0 bases and J lost 0, with 12 bases in between. The germline gives CDR1 SGHDT, CDR2 YYEEEE. The CDR3 reads CASSLVGRALNTEAFF. The CDR3 DNA is TGTGCCAGCAGCTTGGTGGGCAGGGCCTTGAACACTGAAGCTTTCTTT.

The chain joins TRBV9 to TRBJ2-2; 7 nucleotides align to TRBD2. Germline V gene data show CDR1 as SGDLS and CDR2 as YYNGEE. The V gene end was trimmed by 0 bases and the J gene end by 4 bases; junction bases not matched to a gene: 6. The CDR3 is 16 amino acids. CDR3 nucleotide sequence: TGTGCCAGCAGCGTAGCGGTAGCGGGTGGCACCGGGGAGCTGTTTTTT. Translation gives CASSVAVAGGTGELFF.

V is TRBV30 and J is TRBJ2-7; the D gene is possibly TRBD2 (5 bases). Between the trimmed V and J ends, which lost 3 bases and 6 bases, there was a span of 18 bases. The CDR3 has 14 residues. CDR1 is GTSNPN and CDR2 is SVGIG in the germline V gene (reference sequence). CDR3 in DNA: TGTGCCTGGAGCCCCAACTTAGGAGGTTCCGAGCAGTACTTC. This translates into CAWSPNLGGSEQYF.

This rearrangement joins TRBV4-1 to TRBJ2-7, with 15 bases fitting TRBD2. The CDR3 totals 18 residues. CDR1 and CDR2 from the germline V gene are MGHRA and YSYEKL. Trimming cost V 0 bases and J 6 bases; bases outside gene matches: 9. The CDR3 reads CASSQDLFGLAGGAEQYF. The DNA for the CDR3 is TGCGCCAGCAGCCAAGATCTGTTCGGACTAGCGGGAGGGGCCGAGCAGTACTTC.

V usage is TRBV7-9 and J usage is TRBJ1-3, with D perhaps matching TRBD1 (6 bases). CDR1 is SEHNR, CDR2 FQNEAQ, per germline (reference sequence). Between the trimmed V and J ends, which lost 4 bases and 8 bases, there was a span of 21 bases. The CDR3 has 16 residues. CDR3 DNA: TGTGCCAGCAGCTCGAGACAGGCTCAGGGTTGGGACACCATATATTTT. Its translation: CASSSRQAQGWDTIYF.

The J gene is TRBJ2-7, the V gene TRBV6-5; 10 nucleotides line up with TRBD2. V dropped 6 bases and J dropped 2; count of bases not matched to a gene: 7. This CDR3 contains 15 residues. From germline, CDR1 is MNHEY and CDR2 SVGAGI. Here the CDR3 DNA reads TGTGCCAGCAGGGGAAGCGGGAGGGCCCCCTACGAGCAGTACTTC. It yields the protein CASRGSGRAPYEQYF.

The chain combines TRBV30 with TRBJ1-5; 8 nucleotides match TRBD1. This CDR3 comprises 15 residues. CDR1 is GTSNPN, CDR2 SVGIG, per germline (reference sequence). V was pared by 2 bases and J by 0 bases, with 3 bases of the junction left unmatched. CDR3 protein: CAWSQGALSNQPQHF. Here the CDR3 DNA reads TGTGCCTGGAGTCAGGGGGCTCTTAGCAATCAGCCCCAGCATTTT.

This rearrangement joins TRBV6-5 to TRBJ1-1; D might be TRBD1 (5 bases). V was shortened by 7 bases and J by 0 bases, with 12 bases between the two germline ends. In germline, CDR1 is MNHEY, CDR2 SVGAGI. This CDR3 has 14 amino acids. The CDR3 bases are TGTGCCAGCATGCGGGGCCCCATGAACACTGAAGCTTTCTTT. Translating gives CASMRGPMNTEAFF.

The chain is built from TRBV9 and TRBJ1-1; 8 bases agree with TRBD1. This CDR3 contains 16 residues. Germline CDR1 is SGDLS and CDR2 is YYNGEE. V trimming: 4 bases; J trimming: 0 bases; junction bases outside the gene matches: 8. The CDR3 coding sequence is TGTGCCAGCAGCCCGCAGGGGGCGCTTATGAACACTGAAGCTTTCTTT. It is translated as CASSPQGALMNTEAFF.

This clone was counted a single time. The chain is built from TRBV28 and TRBJ2-5; D perhaps matches TRBD1 (6 bases). The V gene lost 7 bases and the J gene lost 2 bases, with 20 bases spanning the gap. Germline values: CDR1 MDHEN, CDR2 SYDVKM. This CDR3 contains 16 residues. For the CDR3, the DNA is TGTGCCAGCATGGTCATAGGCAGGGGTCAACAAGAGACCCAGTACTTC. As protein: CASMVIGRGQQETQYF. The full variable domain, rest sourced from reference TRBV28 and TRBJ2-5, is DVKVTQSSRYLVKRTGEKVFLECVQDMDHENMFWYRQDPGLGLRLIYFSYDVKMKEKGDIPEGYSVSREKKERFSLILESASTNQTSMYLCASMVIGRGQQETQYFGPGTRLLVL.

The chain recombines TRBV28 with TRBJ2-7; D remains ambiguous. Trimming cost V 1 base and J 0 bases, with 7 bases left between them. The CDR3 totals 14 residues. Germline V gives CDR1 MDHEN, CDR2 SYDVKM. The CDR3: CASSLLAPSYEQYF. Here the CDR3 DNA reads TGTGCCAGCAGTTTATTAGCTCCCTCCTACGAGCAGTACTTC.

The chain has TRBV4-1 and TRBJ2-7, with 10 bases fitting TRBD1. The J segment lost 2 bases and the V segment lost 1 base, leaving 5 bases of the junction unmatched. The CDR3 spans 16 residues. Looked up from germline, CDR1 is MGHRA and CDR2 is YSYEKL. The CDR3 DNA sequence: TGCGCCAGCAGCCAAGGTGACAGGGGGCTAACCTACGAGCAGTACTTC. It encodes CASSQGDRGLTYEQYF.

The CDR3 region has the DNA TGTGCCAGCAGTTACCCCAGGGGGACCTATGGCTACACCTTC. Protein: CASSYPRGTYGYTF. The chain uses TRBV6-6 and TRBJ1-2; 7 bases line up with TRBD1. V dropped 2 bases and J dropped 4; count of bases not matched to a gene: 4. CDR3 length: 14 residues. CDR1 is MNHNY, CDR2 SVGAGI, per germline (reference sequence).

This chain joins TRBV30 and TRBJ2-1; D perhaps matches TRBD1 (5 bases). V lost 0 bases to trimming and J lost 10 bases, with 10 bases between them. Germline assignment: CDR1 GTSNPN and CDR2 SVGIG (reference sequence). The CDR3 runs 12 residues. CDR3 amino acids: CAWSVLRAEQFF. The CDR3 DNA sequence: TGTGCCTGGAGTGTACTCAGGGCAGAGCAGTTCTTC.

A few counts support this clone. This chain joins TRBV5-1 and TRBJ1-1, with D tentatively TRBD1 (6 bases). The CDR3 spans 14 residues. V dropped 4 bases and J dropped 7 bases, with 17 bases sitting between them. Looked up from germline, CDR1 is SGHRS and CDR2 is YFSETQ. CDR3 nucleotide sequence: TGCGCCAGCAGCAACGGACAGATTCTGTTTGAAGCTTTCTTT. Amino acids: CASSNGQILFEAFF.

V usage is TRBV7-2 and J usage is TRBJ2-2; weak D call: TRBD2 (5 bases). CDR3 length: 16 amino acids. CDR1 is SGHTA, CDR2 FQGNSA, per germline. V lost 1 base, J lost 1 base, and 10 bases lay in between. Here the CDR3 reads CASSLGGRGNTGELFF. As DNA, the CDR3 is TGTGCCAGCAGCTTAGGCGGTCGGGGGAACACCGGGGAGCTGTTTTTT.

This clone was found a few times. The J gene is TRBJ2-5, the V gene TRBV2; 8 nucleotides line up with TRBD2. V lost 5 bases to trimming and J lost 5 bases; unmatched junction nucleotides: 13. There are 16 residues in the CDR3. Per the germline V gene, CDR1 is SNHLY and CDR2 is FYNNEI. In DNA, the CDR3 is TGTGCCAGCAGTCACAAACGGGGGGGGAGATCCGAGACCCAGTACTTC. Translating it yields CASSHKRGGRSETQYF.

This clone has a single count. The chain recombines TRBV29-1 with TRBJ2-1; D might be TRBD1 (5 bases). The CDR3 consists of 14 residues. Trimming stripped 4 bases from V and 4 bases from J, with 14 bases between. CDR1 is SQVTM and CDR2 is ANQGSEA in the germline V gene. CDR3 loop: CSVVGGATYNEQFF. CDR3 sequence (DNA): TGCAGCGTTGTTGGTGGGGCGACGTACAATGAGCAGTTCTTC.

In this sample, this clone turned up a few times. The chain recombines TRBV28 with TRBJ2-7, with 7 positions matching TRBD2. Germline lookup yields CDR1 MDHEN and CDR2 SYDVKM. V lost 2 bases and J lost 1; bases outside the gene matches: 5. The CDR3 extends over 15 amino acids. CDR3 protein: CASSLGGSPSYEQYF. The CDR3 nucleotides are TGTGCCAGCAGTTTAGGCGGGAGCCCTTCCTACGAGCAGTACTTC.

The gene calls are TRBV6-5 and TRBJ2-7; the D gene is possibly TRBD2 (7 bases). The CDR3 sequence is 14 residues long. CDR1 is MNHEY, CDR2 SVGAGI, per germline. The ends were cut back, 6 bases at V and 0 bases at J, with 12 bases in the middle. The CDR3 DNA is TGTGCCAGCAGGGGGGGGCTGAGCTCCTACGAGCAGTACTTC. Its protein product is CASRGGLSSYEQYF.